The clone carrying this T cell receptor (beta chain) was recorded only once. The assay was run at survey level. The method was immunoSEQ multiplex PCR; TCRdb's version includes in-frame clones alone and lacks a portion of them. This table has around 13,000 clones, approximately 71% appearing once. The rectum was sampled with one to two pinch biopsies at colonoscopy. V was clipped by 1 base and J by 11 bases, with 14 bases between them. Germline V CDR1 and CDR2: LGHNT, FRNRAP. There are 13 residues in the CDR3. The data stem from a study of pediatric ulcerative colitis. The sequenced sample was gut tissue. V gene TRBV12-5 combines with J gene TRBJ1-1; possibly TRBD1 for D (6 bases). This receptor was obtained from a boy aged 5-17 years who was a control in a study of pediatric ulcerative colitis. CDR3 amino acids: CASGLAITGWAFF. The CDR3 DNA follows: TGTGCTAGTGGTTTGGCGATAACAGGGTGGGCTTTCTTT.